The 18 T cell receptor beta chains below come from one sample, sequenced in a study of read filtering for tumor transcriptome and immune sequencing. From approximately 400 ng of RNA, a library with molecular barcoded alpha/delta and beta/gamma adaptors was made. Each CDR3 protein is one row after TCRdb ran MiXCR on the reads. The sample lists approximately 14,000 distinct CDR3 sequences, just over 20% seen once, with around 82% in the top ten. The specimen sequenced was a population of CD138-negative cells sorted from bone marrow. Receptors were obtained from a donor aged 40 or over with multiple myeloma.

This clonotype was counted at least ten times. The V gene is TRBV20-1, the J gene TRBJ2-2; TRBD1 matches at 9 bases. Germline CDR1 and CDR2: DFQATT and SNEGSKA (reference sequence). The CDR3 consists of 13 residues. With V trimmed by 5 bases and J by 8 bases, 6 bases remained unmatched. The CDR3 loop is CSARVQGAGELFF. The CDR3 DNA follows: TGCAGTGCTCGAGTACAGGGGGCTGGGGAGCTGTTTTTT.

This clonotype was recorded at least ten times. The chain recombines TRBV19 with TRBJ2-3; D might be TRBD2 (6 bases). Germline CDR1 reads LNHDA; CDR2 reads SQIVND (reference sequence). CDR3 length: 14 residues. V gave up 7 bases and J gave up 1 base, with 12 bases separating them. CDR3 region: CASTPGLRTDTQYF. The CDR3 DNA follows: TGTGCCAGTACACCGGGACTCCGCACAGATACGCAGTATTTT.

This clonotype was recorded a few times. Relative to the germline gene, one junction end is altered; a read error may explain this. This sequence joins TRBV6-1 and TRBJ2-7; 9 nucleotides line up with TRBD1. Germline V lookup: CDR1 MNHNS, CDR2 SASEGT. CDR3 size: 13 residues. The CDR3 reads CASSEAYRDRVDF. CDR3 nucleotides: TGTGCCAGCAGTGAAGCGTACCGGGACAGGGTGGACTTC.

This clonotype came up many times. V is TRBV5-1 and J is TRBJ2-1, with D unclear. The length of the CDR3 is 15 residues. V lost 0 bases and J lost 6, with 13 bases in between. CDR1 is SGHRS and CDR2 is YFSETQ in the germline V gene. The chain's CDR3 is CASSLGVSRPNEQFF. DNA of the CDR3: TGCGCCAGCAGCTTGGGGGTGTCCCGTCCCAATGAGCAGTTCTTC.

A remark on this clonotype: A much larger clone sits a single nucleotide away, making a read error possible. V usage is TRBV18 and J usage is TRBJ2-1; 9 nucleotides agree with TRBD2. This CDR3 is 16 amino acids long. Germline values: CDR1 KGHSH, CDR2 LQKENI. Written as DNA, the CDR3 is TGTGCCAGCTCACCTGGACTAGCGAGCTCCTACGATGAGCAGTTCTTC. Its translation: CASSPGLASSYDEQFF.

This clonotype was counted once. This may arise from a read error, as a much more abundant clone is one base away. This likely comes from a read error, as the CDR3 has no conserved phenylalanine or tryptophan at its end. The chain combines TRBV5-8 with TRBJ2-2; 8 bases are a match to TRBD1. The length of the CDR3 is 16 residues. After removal of 2 bases from V and 6 bases from J, the junction contained 9 bases not matched to a gene. Germline-derived CDR1 and CDR2 are SGHTS and YDEGEE. CDR3 in DNA: TGTGCCAGCAGCTTTGGACAGGGTGTTTTATCCGGGGAGCTGTTTTCT. It encodes CASSFGQGVLSGELFS.

In this sample, this clonotype turned up a few times. The V and J genes are TRBV6-5 and TRBJ1-1, with D perhaps TRBD1 (6 bases). The germline gives CDR1 MNHEY, CDR2 SVGAGI. V lost 10 bases and J 5 bases, leaving 11 bases between the germline ends. The CDR3 has 11 amino acids. As DNA, the CDR3 is TGTGCCACCCGGCAGGGGACTGAAGCTTTCTTT. It codes for CATRQGTEAFF.

This clonotype was counted many times. V usage is TRBV7-3 and J usage is TRBJ2-1; 9 bases line up with TRBD1. Per germline, CDR1 SGHTA and CDR2 FQGTGA. V trimming: 5 bases; J trimming: 5 bases; junction bases outside the gene matches: 10. The CDR3 sequence is 16 residues long. The CDR3 coding sequence is TGTGCCAGCAGCATGACCGGGACAGGGTTGGACAATGAGCAGTTCTTC. It is translated as CASSMTGTGLDNEQFF.

This clonotype was observed many times. This chain connects TRBV6-5 to TRBJ2-1, with 10 positions matching TRBD2. Germline V gives CDR1 MNHEY, CDR2 SVGAGI. The length of the CDR3 is 18 residues. Unmatched junction bases numbered 9, after V lost 0 bases and J lost 4 bases. CDR3: CASSYSIPSGGGYNEQFF. In DNA form, the CDR3 reads TGTGCCAGCAGTTACTCGATCCCCAGCGGGGGGGGATACAATGAGCAGTTCTTC.

This clonotype was observed a handful of times. The chain combines TRBV4-2 with TRBJ1-5; no clear D. The CDR3 has 13 residues. CDR1 is LGHNA and CDR2 is YNFKEQ in the germline V gene. Trimming removed 3 bases from V and 7 bases from J, with 10 bases in between. CDR3 sequence: CASSQVENQPQHF. The CDR3, as DNA: TGTGCCAGCAGCCAGGTAGAGAACCAGCCCCAGCATTTT.

Turning to this clonotype: A much larger clone lies a single base off, so this may be a read error. The chain combines TRBV7-6 with TRBJ2-5; D is undetermined. There are 12 residues in the CDR3. The V end was cut by 5 bases, the J end by 5 bases, with 9 bases between. The germline V gene encodes CDR1 SGHVS and CDR2 FNYEAQ. The CDR3 region is CASSPAQETQYF. The CDR3 region has the DNA TGTGCCAGCAGCCCAGCACAGGAGACCCAGTACTTC.

This clonotype came up many times. The chain uses TRBV11-2 and TRBJ2-3; D unclear. In germline, CDR1 is SGHAT, CDR2 FQNNGV. The length of the CDR3 is 14 residues. Trimming cost V 2 bases and J 6 bases, with 12 bases left between them. This CDR3 reads CASSLTTFADTQYF. CDR3 DNA sequence: TGTGCCAGCAGCTTAACCACCTTTGCGGATACGCAGTATTTT.

This clonotype showed up many times. CDR3 loop: CASSLQGPGELFF. CDR3 nucleotides: TGTGCCAGCAGTCTCCAGGGGCCCGGGGAGCTGTTTTTT. This sequence joins TRBV6-2 or TRBV6-3 and TRBJ2-2; D perhaps matches TRBD1 (6 bases). V lost 5 bases to trimming and J lost 6 bases, with 10 bases between them. The CDR3 is made up of 13 amino acids. Germline CDR1 and CDR2: MNHEY and SVGEGT.

The chain couples TRBV3-1 to TRBJ2-4; D not resolved. Germline V gives CDR1 LGHDT, CDR2 YNNKEL (reference sequence). This CDR3 has 15 amino acids. Trimming left V 1 base short and J 0 bases short, with 7 bases between. The CDR3 region is CASSQGEIAKNIQYF. The CDR3, as DNA: TGTGCCAGCAGCCAAGGTGAAATAGCCAAAAACATTCAGTACTTC.

In this sample, this clonotype turned up a few times. The chain recombines TRBV11-1 with TRBJ2-7; 7 nucleotides line up with TRBD1. J lost 5 bases, V lost 2 bases, and 12 bases had no gene match. This CDR3 has 16 residues. Germline V CDR1 and CDR2: SGHAT, FQDESV (reference sequence). The CDR3 DNA sequence: TGTGCCAGCAGCTTAAACCGGGACCCAACAGGGGACGAGCAGTACTTC. It codes for CASSLNRDPTGDEQYF.

On this clonotype itself: Compared with germline, one end of the junction differs, possibly owing to a read error. The chain uses TRBV4-1 and TRBJ2-3; 15 bases fit TRBD2. Germline V gene data show CDR1 as MGHRA and CDR2 as YSYEKL. The CDR3 covers 18 residues. CDR3 sequence reads: CASNQDGLAGGPADTRYF. CDR3 DNA: TGCGCCAGCAACCAGGACGGACTAGCGGGAGGGCCCGCAGATACGCGGTATTTT.

This clonotype occurred many times. J is TRBJ2-6 and V is TRBV12-3 or TRBV12-4, with no clear D. V lost 5 bases and J 0 bases, leaving 8 bases between the germline ends. The CDR3 has 15 amino acids. CDR3 region: CASSPSSSGANVLTF. The DNA for the CDR3 is TGTGCCAGCAGTCCCTCTAGCTCTGGGGCCAACGTCCTGACTTTC.

The CDR3 protein is CATSDRAGELFF. As DNA, the CDR3 is TGCGCCACCTCGGACAGGGCCGGGGAGCTGTTTTTT. V is TRBV10-2 and J is TRBJ2-2; 8 bases align to TRBD1. There are 12 residues in the CDR3. V was pared by 10 bases and J by 6 bases, with 4 bases of the junction left unmatched. Germline assignment: CDR1 WSHSY and CDR2 SAAADI.